One sample yielded the 14 T cell receptor beta chains listed below, sequenced in a study of OX40 agonist ivuxolimab in advanced cancers. Profiled with immunoSEQ multiplex PCR; TCRdb holds only in-frame clones, not every one. Here the sample spans over 60,000 clones, around 82% being singletons. Sequenced here: CD4+ or CD8+ T cells sorted from blood, sampled in a trial of the OX40 agonist ivuxolimab. The receptor set was obtained from an adult with an advanced solid tumor such as melanoma, head and neck, liver or kidney cancer.

This clone was counted a single time. The genes are TRBV2 and TRBJ1-1, with 8 bases fitting TRBD1. CDR3 length: 14 amino acids. The V gene's germline CDR1 is SNHLY and CDR2 FYNNEI. Trimming cost V 8 bases and J 6 bases; bases outside gene matches: 11. Here the CDR3 DNA reads TGTGCCAGCGGAGGACAGGGTATAGGCGCTGAAGCTTTCTTT. It yields the protein CASGGQGIGAEAFF.

This chain links TRBV27 with TRBJ2-7; no clear D. This CDR3 spans 10 amino acids. The germline CDR1 and CDR2 sequences are MNHEY and SMNVEV (reference sequence). Trimming cost V 8 bases and J 2 bases, with 4 bases left between them. The CDR3: CASGAYEQYF. Here the CDR3 DNA reads TGTGCCAGCGGAGCCTACGAGCAGTACTTC.

This chain connects TRBV5-4 to TRBJ1-2, with D possibly TRBD1 on 6 matching bases. CDR3 length: 13 amino acids. The ends were cut back, 4 bases at V and 4 bases at J, with 11 bases in the middle. Looked up from germline, CDR1 is SGHNT and CDR2 is YYREEE (reference sequence). The CDR3 DNA reads as TGTGCCAGCAGCCAGGACAGAGCCTATGGCTACACCTTC. Translated: CASSQDRAYGYTF.

The chain recombines TRBV5-1 with TRBJ1-5; D unresolved. Trimming took 4 bases from V and 2 from J, leaving 10 bases between them. Germline CDR1 is SGHRS and CDR2 is YFSETQ. The CDR3 has 14 amino acids. CDR3 bases: TGCGCCAGCAGCAGCGGGGTACGCAATCAGCCCCAGCATTTT. It translates to CASSSGVRNQPQHF.

The gene calls are TRBV6-1 and TRBJ2-3, with D hard to call. Trimming removed 2 bases at V and 4 bases at J, with 10 bases between. Germline V gene sequence: CDR1 MNHNS, CDR2 SASEGT. The length of the CDR3 is 14 residues. The CDR3 loop is CASSELWSADTQYF. The CDR3, as DNA: TGTGCCAGCAGTGAACTGTGGTCGGCAGATACGCAGTATTTT.

The chain links TRBV12-5 to TRBJ2-7; a weak D match, TRBD1 (5 bases). Trimming shortened V by 5 bases and J by 6 bases, and 23 bases separated the two germline ends. The CDR3 is made up of 16 amino acids. The germline V gene has CDR1 LGHNT and CDR2 FRNRAP. The chain's CDR3 is CASGPYKGRGDGEQYF. The CDR3, as DNA: TGTGCTAGTGGTCCGTACAAGGGGCGAGGAGACGGCGAGCAGTACTTC.

The chain employs TRBV7-3 and TRBJ2-3; D is unresolved. The CDR3 contains 15 residues. Germline V gene lookup returns CDR1 SGHTA and CDR2 FQGTGA. The V gene lost 3 bases and the J gene lost 0 bases, with 10 bases spanning the gap. The CDR3, as DNA: TGTGCCAGCAGCTTCGGCGGCGCTAGCACAGATACGCAGTATTTT. Its protein is CASSFGGASTDTQYF.

The chain couples TRBV6-5 to TRBJ2-7; D is perhaps TRBD2 (6 bases). This CDR3 contains 15 residues. Trimming pared 2 bases from V and 4 bases from J, leaving 15 bases between. Germline V gene sequence: CDR1 MNHEY, CDR2 SVGAGI. CDR3 protein: CASSYPGEGRYEQYF. The CDR3 DNA sequence: TGTGCCAGCAGTTACCCCGGCGAGGGGAGGTACGAGCAGTACTTC.

The rearrangement uses TRBV11-2 and TRBJ2-2; D gene ambiguous. The V gene's germline CDR1 is SGHAT and CDR2 FQNNGV. This CDR3 spans 12 amino acids. Deletions cut 2 bases from V and 8 bases from J, with 6 bases between. The CDR3 DNA follows: TGTGCCAGCAGCTTACTTCGGGGGGAGCTGTTTTTT. Amino acids: CASSLLRGELFF.

This clone was counted only a few times. V and J are TRBV30 and TRBJ1-4, with 9 bases identical to TRBD1. This CDR3 has 13 residues. The ends lost 5 bases at V and 2 bases at J; junction bases unmatched: 0. Germline CDR1 GTSNPN, CDR2 SVGIG (reference sequence). CDR3 in DNA: TGTGCCTGGGGGACAGGGACTAATGAAAAACTGTTTTTT. This translates into CAWGTGTNEKLFF. Filled out from reference TRBV30 and TRBJ1-4, the complete variable domain reads SQTIHQWPATLVQPVGSPLSLECTVEGTSNPNLYWYRQAAGRGLQLLFYSVGIGQISSEVPQNLSASRPQDRQFILSSKKLLLSDSGFYLCAWGTGTNEKLFFGSGTQLSVL.

For this clone: The same CDR3 arises from other DNA sequences in this sample as well. The chain combines TRBV29-1 with TRBJ2-7; D may be TRBD2 (5 bases). The CDR3 runs 12 residues. The germline V gene encodes CDR1 SQVTM and CDR2 ANQGSEA. V dropped 4 bases and J dropped 0 bases, with 7 bases sitting between them. CDR3 protein: CSVGAGSYEQYF. CDR3 DNA: TGCAGCGTTGGGGCGGGCTCCTACGAGCAGTACTTC.

This sequence joins TRBV29-1 and TRBJ1-5; possibly TRBD1 for D (5 bases). The CDR3 runs to 13 residues. The germline V and J ends were trimmed by 7 bases and 5 bases, with 15 bases remaining between them. Germline lookup yields CDR1 SQVTM and CDR2 ANQGSEA. CDR3 in DNA: TGCAGCGCTAAGGACAAGGTCGATCAGCCCCAGCATTTT. Protein product: CSAKDKVDQPQHF.

A note on this clone: The sample carries other DNA sequences with the same CDR3. The J gene is TRBJ2-5, the V gene TRBV20-1, with D maybe TRBD2 (5 bases). Germline V gene sequence: CDR1 DFQATT, CDR2 SNEGSKA (reference sequence). CDR3 size: 11 residues. V shed 1 base and J shed 5 bases, with 5 bases lying between them. The CDR3 spells CSARAGETQYF. CDR3 nucleotide sequence: TGCAGTGCTAGAGCGGGGGAGACCCAGTACTTC.

A remark on this clone: The junction departs from the called germline gene at one end, perhaps through a read error. Other DNA sequences in this specimen translate into the identical CDR3. V is TRBV5-1 and J is TRBJ2-7; the match to TRBD2 covers 12 bases. Germline assignment: CDR1 SGHRS and CDR2 YFSETQ. The length of the CDR3 is 17 residues. The CDR3 DNA reads as TGCGCTAGCAGCTTTCTGGGACTAGCGGGTGCAGAGGGGGAGCAGTACTTC. Encoded protein: CASSFLGLAGAEGEQYF. Based on the CDR3 plus reference TRBV5-1 and TRBJ2-7, the full variable domain is KAGVTQTPRYLIKTRGQQVTLSCSPISGHRSVSWYQQTPGQGLQFLFEYFSETQRNKGNFPGRFSGRQFSNSRSEMNVSTLELGDSALYLCASSFLGLAGAEGEQYFGPGTRLTVT.